The entry below gives a single T cell receptor beta chain sequence along with its context. The data were obtained in a study of blood T cell repertoires in COVID-19. The CDR3 sequence is 15 residues long. The germline V gene encodes CDR1 SGHRS and CDR2 YFSETQ. V lost 0 bases to trimming and J lost 3 bases; unmatched junction nucleotides: 2. Original handling: Researchers report that nucleated cell counts were estimated from reference gene primer amplification. Only in-frame clones appear in the TCRdb table, and some are missing; sequencing was by immunoSEQ multiplex PCR. That table supplies the V and J calls and clone size; D and trimming were determined from the DNA. The sample carries approximately 500,000 clones, nearly 90% recorded once.

The clonotype was recovered from a man between 18 and 35 years old with COVID-19, enrolled during active disease. The sequencing sample was made of peripheral blood. The chain carries TRBV5-1 and TRBJ2-5; 10 bases are a match to TRBD2. The CDR3 DNA reads as TGCGCCAGCAGCTTGGGAACTAGCGGGGAAGAGACCCAGTACTTC. It translates to CASSLGTSGEETQYF.